These 22 T cell receptor beta chains were all obtained from the same sample, sequenced in a study of shared T cell receptors in the human thymus. Only in-frame clones appear in the TCRdb table, and some are missing; sequencing was by immunoSEQ multiplex PCR. Found here are a few hundred thousand clones, 85% to 95% of them singletons; the top ten hold approximately 0.02%. Material: thymocytes. The receptors come from a human donor.

The chain is built from TRBV5-1 and TRBJ2-3; D unclear. V shed 1 base and J shed 14 bases, with 14 bases lying between them. Germline V CDR1 and CDR2: SGHRS, YFSETQ. The CDR3 sequence is 12 residues long. The CDR3, as DNA: TGCGCCAGCAGCTTGCGACGACCGCCAAGGTATTTT. Its protein product is CASSLRRPPRYF.

The chain links TRBV14 to TRBJ2-7; perhaps D is TRBD1 or TRBD2 (5 bases each). The CDR3 runs to 12 residues. CDR1 and CDR2 (germline): SGHDN, FVKESK. Trimming took off 4 bases at V and 7 bases at J, with 11 bases between the two ends. The CDR3 region is CASSRGVFEQYF. CDR3 DNA sequence: TGTGCCAGCAGCCGAGGGGTTTTTGAGCAGTACTTC.

This clone was recorded only once. The chain carries TRBV18 and TRBJ2-4, with unresolved D. Germline values: CDR1 KGHSH, CDR2 LQKENI. Trimming removed 1 base from V and 3 bases from J, with 10 bases in between. The length of the CDR3 is 15 residues. The CDR3 region has the DNA TGTGCCAGCTCACCACGAGGCGGCGACAAAAACATTCAGTACTTC. Its translation: CASSPRGGDKNIQYF.

This clone was recorded once. V gene TRBV6-6 combines with J gene TRBJ1-2; tentatively, D is TRBD1 (6 bases). The CDR3 covers 11 residues. Trimming shortened V by 4 bases and J by 8 bases, and 8 bases separated the two germline ends. CDR1 is MNHNY and CDR2 is SVGAGI in the germline V gene (reference sequence). This chain's CDR3 is CASSWGGGYTF. The CDR3 DNA follows: TGTGCCAGCAGTTGGGGGGGCGGCTACACCTTC.

The genes are TRBV5-1 and TRBJ1-2; D is unresolved. The CDR3 spans 15 residues. The germline V gene has CDR1 SGHRS and CDR2 YFSETQ. Between the trimmed V and J ends, which lost 3 bases and 0 bases, there was a span of 12 bases. Here the CDR3 reads CASSSGVLANYGYTF. The DNA for the CDR3 is TGCGCCAGCAGCTCCGGCGTCCTAGCTAACTATGGCTACACCTTC.

The chain recombines TRBV6-4 with TRBJ2-7; D gene ambiguous. V was clipped by 3 bases and J by 2 bases, with 14 bases between them. The CDR3 is made up of 15 amino acids. Per the germline V gene, CDR1 is MRHNA and CDR2 is SNTAGT. The chain's CDR3 is CASSDGPPPTYEQYF. The CDR3 bases are TGTGCCAGCAGTGATGGGCCGCCCCCCACCTACGAGCAGTACTTC.

This rearrangement joins TRBV20-1 to TRBJ1-2; a possible D gene is TRBD1 (6 bases). The CDR3 length is 11 residues. The V and J ends lost 3 bases and 12 bases respectively, with 14 bases between them. Germline loops: CDR1 DFQATT, CDR2 SNEGSKA (reference sequence). CDR3: CSASDPRGDTF. CDR3 nucleotide sequence: TGCAGTGCTAGTGACCCGAGGGGGGACACCTTC.

The chain uses TRBV10-3 and TRBJ2-3, with D possibly being TRBD2 (6 bases). The germline gives CDR1 ENHRY, CDR2 SYGVKD. The V end lost 7 bases, the J end lost 3 bases, and 11 bases lay between the germline ends. The CDR3 runs 13 residues. For the CDR3, the DNA is TGTGCCATCACGGGCGGGGTTACAGATACGCAGTATTTT. Translation: CAITGGVTDTQYF.

The rearrangement joins TRBV15 to TRBJ1-2; D is unresolved. The length of the CDR3 is 12 residues. CDR1 and CDR2 (germline): LNHNV, YYDKDF (reference sequence). Deletions cut 1 base from V and 11 bases from J, with 11 bases between. CDR3 sequence: CATSRVSTGYTF. DNA of the CDR3: TGTGCCACCAGCAGAGTTAGTACGGGGTACACCTTC.

A single count supports this clone. This chain uses TRBV5-4 with TRBJ1-2; tentative D call: TRBD1 (6 bases). The V end lost 4 bases, the J end lost 7 bases, and 17 bases lay between the germline ends. Germline V gives CDR1 SGHNT, CDR2 YYREEE (reference sequence). The CDR3 runs to 14 residues. CDR3 DNA: TGTGCCAGCAGCCCTACGAACAGGGACGCTGGCTACACCTTC. This encodes CASSPTNRDAGYTF.

V and J are TRBV10-1 and TRBJ2-1; 11 nucleotides line up with TRBD2. This CDR3 is 21 amino acids long. Trimming removed 3 bases from V and 3 bases from J; junction bases left unmatched: 19. From germline, CDR1 is WNHNN and CDR2 SYGVQD (reference sequence). The CDR3 nucleotides are TGCGCCAGCAGTGAACCGCTTTATGGTGGGACTAGCGGATTTCACTACAATGAGCAGTTCTTC. This encodes CASSEPLYGGTSGFHYNEQFF.

This clone was seen only once. This rearrangement joins TRBV28 to TRBJ2-1, with D perhaps matching TRBD2 (5 bases). V was pared by 7 bases and J by 0 bases, with 10 bases between. The germline V gene encodes CDR1 MDHEN and CDR2 SYDVKM. The length of the CDR3 is 14 residues. In DNA form, the CDR3 reads TGTGCCAGCACCGTGGGGAGCTCCTACAATGAGCAGTTCTTC. Translated: CASTVGSSYNEQFF.

The chain combines TRBV7-8 with TRBJ1-3; D might be TRBD1 (5 bases). CDR3 length: 14 amino acids. Germline CDR1 and CDR2: SGHVS and FQNEAQ. V shed 3 bases and J shed 4 bases, with 10 bases lying between them. This CDR3 reads CASSLVEGGNTIYF. For the CDR3, the DNA is TGTGCCAGCAGCTTGGTGGAGGGGGGAAACACCATATATTTT.

This clone was picked up a small number of times. The V call is TRBV6-5, the J call TRBJ1-5; 9 positions match TRBD1. Germline-derived CDR1 and CDR2 are MNHEY and SVGAGI. The CDR3 is 14 amino acids. The junction had 6 bases not matched to a gene; V was cut back by 5 bases and J by 7 bases. The CDR3 region is CASSQQGARQPQHF. Here the CDR3 DNA reads TGTGCCAGCAGTCAACAGGGGGCTAGGCAGCCCCAGCATTTT.

This chain uses TRBV27 with TRBJ2-1, with TRBD2 identical over 11 bases. The germline gives CDR1 MNHEY, CDR2 SMNVEV (reference sequence). The V segment lost 2 bases and the J segment 9 bases; nucleotides outside the gene matches: 9. The CDR3 is made up of 16 amino acids. In nucleotides, the CDR3 is TGTGCCAGCAGTTTAGTTAGCGGGAGGGAATTTGGTGAGCAGTTCTTC. Protein: CASSLVSGREFGEQFF.

The gene calls are TRBV19 and TRBJ1-1; 7 nucleotides agree with TRBD1. Unmatched junction bases numbered 6, after V lost 5 bases and J lost 3 bases. Germline CDR1 and CDR2: LNHDA and SQIVND (reference sequence). The CDR3 covers 14 residues. The CDR3 DNA sequence: TGTGCCAGTAGTCCCGGGACAGCATACACTGAAGCTTTCTTT. It yields the protein CASSPGTAYTEAFF. Full variable domain (missing parts from reference TRBV19 and TRBJ1-1): DGGITQSPKYLFRKEGQNVTLSCEQNLNHDAMYWYRQDPGQGLRLIYYSQIVNDFQKGDIAEGYSVSREKKESFPLTVTSAQKNPTAFYLCASSPGTAYTEAFFGQGTRLTVV.

J is TRBJ2-3 and V is TRBV28; 9 nucleotides match TRBD1. Germline-derived CDR1 and CDR2 are MDHEN and SYDVKM. The V and J ends lost 5 bases and 2 bases, in that order; junction bases with no gene match: 8. The CDR3 consists of 16 residues. The chain's CDR3 is CASSISGTGFTDTQYF. Here the CDR3 DNA reads TGTGCCAGCAGTATCTCCGGGACAGGGTTCACAGATACGCAGTATTTT. Full variable domain (remainder filled in from reference TRBV28 and TRBJ2-3): DVKVTQSSRYLVKRTGEKVFLECVQDMDHENMFWYRQDPGLGLRLIYFSYDVKMKEKGDIPEGYSVSREKKERFSLILESASTNQTSMYLCASSISGTGFTDTQYFGPGTRLTVL.

V and J are TRBV14 and TRBJ2-5; D tentatively reads TRBD1 or TRBD2 (5 bases each). CDR1 and CDR2 from the germline V gene are SGHDN and FVKESK. V shed 0 bases and J shed 1 base, with 15 bases lying between them. This CDR3 is 17 amino acids long. The CDR3 sequence is CASSQEGERGLQETQYF. CDR3 bases: TGTGCCAGCAGCCAAGAGGGGGAAAGGGGCCTCCAAGAGACCCAGTACTTC.

The J gene is TRBJ1-6, the V gene TRBV9; 7 bases fit TRBD1. This CDR3 has 15 amino acids. The trim removed 0 bases at V and 4 bases at J, leaving 1 base unmatched. The germline gives CDR1 SGDLS, CDR2 YYNGEE. The CDR3 is CASSVGGQYNSPLHF. Here the CDR3 DNA reads TGTGCCAGCAGCGTAGGGGGACAGTATAATTCACCCCTCCACTTT.

The V gene is TRBV2, the J gene TRBJ1-5; 7 bases fit TRBD1. V trimming: 2 bases; J trimming: 2 bases; junction bases outside the gene matches: 3. CDR1 and CDR2 (germline): SNHLY, FYNNEI. This CDR3 comprises 15 residues. The CDR3 nucleotides are TGTGCCAGCAGTGAACGCGACAGGGGCAATCAGCCCCAGCATTTT. Translating it yields CASSERDRGNQPQHF.

The chain carries TRBV7-2 and TRBJ2-1; the match to TRBD1 covers 11 bases. The CDR3 loop spans 15 amino acids. J lost 7 bases, V lost 3 bases, and 5 bases had no gene match. Germline assignment: CDR1 SGHTA and CDR2 FQGNSA. Here the CDR3 DNA reads TGTGCCAGCAGCTTCCGGGACAGGGGGTGGAATGAGCAGTTCTTC. Translation: CASSFRDRGWNEQFF.

The chain recombines TRBV9 with TRBJ2-7; TRBD1 or TRBD2 may be the D gene (5 bases each). The CDR3 consists of 14 residues. V dropped 3 bases and J dropped 3 bases, with 13 bases sitting between them. Germline loops: CDR1 SGDLS, CDR2 YYNGEE. For the CDR3, the DNA is TGTGCCAGCAGCGCGGGACGGGATTTCTACGAGCAGTACTTC. Its protein is CASSAGRDFYEQYF. Looking up the rest from reference TRBV9 and TRBJ2-7 gives the full variable domain: DSGVTQTPKHLITATGQRVTLRCSPRSGDLSVYWYQQSLDQGLQFLIQYYNGEERAKGNILERFSAQQFPDLHSELNLSSLELGDSALYFCASSAGRDFYEQYFGPGTRLTVT.